The 13 T cell receptor beta chains presented below share a single source sample, sequenced in a study of early stage breast cancer tumors. Data came from immunoSEQ multiplex PCR; TCRdb stores just in-frame clones and leaves some out. The data hold 13,000 to 15,000 clones, with roughly 83% observed a single time. The sample taken for sequencing was normal breast tissue next to the tumor. Receptor source: a young adult with breast cancer.

The rearrangement links TRBV6-1 to TRBJ1-1; possibly TRBD1 for D (6 bases). This CDR3 region has 13 residues. Germline values: CDR1 MNHNS, CDR2 SASEGT. The V and J ends lost 7 bases and 3 bases respectively, with 12 bases between them. For the CDR3, the DNA is TGTGCCAGCACGATTAGGGGGGACACTGAAGCTTTCTTT. Translation gives CASTIRGDTEAFF.

The rearrangement links TRBV5-8 to TRBJ2-1; 9 bases are shared with TRBD2. The germline V gene has CDR1 SGHTS and CDR2 YDEGEE. The CDR3 has 17 residues. J was trimmed by 8 bases and V by 4 bases; bases with no gene match: 16. CDR3: CASSQGGVAGVVDEQFF. In DNA, the CDR3 is TGTGCCAGCAGCCAGGGGGGTGTAGCGGGAGTAGTGGATGAGCAGTTCTTC.

V usage is TRBV7-8 and J usage is TRBJ1-2; TRBD1 is a possible D gene (5 bases). Germline V gene data show CDR1 as SGHVS and CDR2 as FQNEAQ. The CDR3 has 15 residues. Deletions cut 5 bases from V and 4 bases from J, with 17 bases between. CDR3 in DNA: TGTGCCAGCAGCCAAGATTGGGGGGTTGGCTATGGCTACACCTTC. Amino acids: CASSQDWGVGYGYTF.

This clone has just one count. V and J are TRBV19 and TRBJ1-1; possibly TRBD1 for D (5 bases). V was pared by 3 bases and J by 0 bases, with 14 bases between. The CDR3 is made up of 16 amino acids. In germline, CDR1 is LNHDA, CDR2 SQIVND (reference sequence). The CDR3 DNA sequence: TGTGCCAGTAGTATCCCCTTCGGCAGGGTGAACACTGAAGCTTTCTTT. This codes for CASSIPFGRVNTEAFF. Filled out from reference TRBV19 and TRBJ1-1, the complete variable domain reads DGGITQSPKYLFRKEGQNVTLSCEQNLNHDAMYWYRQDPGQGLRLIYYSQIVNDFQKGDIAEGYSVSREKKESFPLTVTSAQKNPTAFYLCASSIPFGRVNTEAFFGQGTRLTVV.

This clone was seen only a few times. V and J are TRBV28 and TRBJ1-5; 10 bases align to TRBD1. This CDR3 is built from 14 residues. Germline lookup yields CDR1 MDHEN and CDR2 SYDVKM. With V trimmed by 8 bases and J by 5 bases, 6 bases remained unmatched. In nucleotides, the CDR3 is TGTGCCAGCCAAGGGACAGGGGATTATCAGCCCCAGCATTTT. It yields the protein CASQGTGDYQPQHF.

The gene calls are TRBV7-2 and TRBJ2-3, with D maybe TRBD1 (6 bases). Trimming stripped 4 bases from V and 2 bases from J, with 22 bases between. In germline, CDR1 is SGHTA, CDR2 FQGNSA. The CDR3 length is 18 residues. CDR3 bases: TGTGCCAGCAGCTCCCAACAGGGAGCCATCACCATCACAGATACGCAGTATTTT. Its translation is CASSSQQGAITITDTQYF.

The sample holds one count of this clone. The chain has TRBV19 and TRBJ2-7; 7 positions match TRBD2. CDR1 is LNHDA, CDR2 SQIVND, per germline (reference sequence). V lost 0 bases and J lost 3; bases outside the gene matches: 8. The CDR3 sequence is 16 residues long. CDR3 protein: CASSIDTSDLGYEQYF. The CDR3 DNA reads as TGTGCCAGTAGTATAGACACTAGCGATCTCGGCTACGAGCAGTACTTC.

The J gene is TRBJ1-1, the V gene TRBV5-8; the D is unclear. Germline lookup yields CDR1 SGHTS and CDR2 YDEGEE. The V and J ends lost 0 bases and 1 base respectively, with 4 bases between them. The CDR3 is made up of 13 amino acids. CDR3 in amino acids: CASSLVRNTEAFF. CDR3 bases: TGTGCCAGCAGCTTGGTCAGGAACACTGAAGCTTTCTTT.

This chain uses TRBV16 with TRBJ1-2, with TRBD1 identical over 8 bases. Looked up from germline, CDR1 is KGHSY and CDR2 is FQNENV. Germline trimming cut 0 bases from V and 2 bases from J; bases unmatched to any gene: 14. This CDR3 contains 19 residues. The CDR3 loop is CASSQSWLSQGAKNYGYTF. DNA for the CDR3: TGTGCCAGCAGCCAATCTTGGTTAAGTCAGGGGGCTAAAAACTATGGCTACACCTTC.

This clone appeared once. The gene calls are TRBV29-1 and TRBJ1-1, with D possibly TRBD1 on 6 matching bases. The V gene lost 5 bases and the J gene lost 7 bases, with 14 bases spanning the gap. This CDR3 is built from 12 residues. Per germline, CDR1 SQVTM and CDR2 ANQGSEA. The CDR3: CSVQTQGIEAFF. The CDR3 DNA follows: TGCAGCGTTCAAACTCAGGGGATTGAAGCTTTCTTT. The complete variable domain, with remaining parts taken from reference TRBV29-1 and TRBJ1-1, reads SAVISQKPSRDICQRGTSLTIQCQVDSQVTMMFWYRQQPGQSLTLIATANQGSEATYESGFVIDKFPISRPNLTFSTLTVSNMSPEDSSIYLCSVQTQGIEAFFGQGTRLTVV.

The chain employs TRBV12-5 and TRBJ2-1; D not certain. Trimming took off 1 base at V and 0 bases at J, with 4 bases between the two ends. Germline V lookup: CDR1 LGHNT, CDR2 FRNRAP. The CDR3 is 14 amino acids. This CDR3 reads CASGLGSSYNEQFF. The CDR3 bases are TGTGCTAGTGGTTTGGGGAGCTCCTACAATGAGCAGTTCTTC.

The J gene is TRBJ1-2, the V gene TRBV4-2; possibly TRBD1 for D (6 bases). V dropped 2 bases and J dropped 2 bases, with 15 bases sitting between them. CDR1 LGHNA and CDR2 YNFKEQ come from the germline V gene. CDR3 size: 16 residues. This chain's CDR3 is CASSQPTGALNYGYTF. Here the CDR3 DNA reads TGTGCCAGCAGCCAACCGACAGGAGCCTTAAACTATGGCTACACCTTC.

The chain combines TRBV11-3 with TRBJ2-2; maybe TRBD2 (5 bases). Between the trimmed V and J ends, which lost 0 bases and 5 bases, there was a span of 10 bases. This CDR3 region has 15 residues. Looked up from germline, CDR1 is SGHNT and CDR2 is YENEEA. CDR3 sequence: CASSLDSEETGELFF. The CDR3 DNA sequence: TGTGCCAGCAGCTTAGATTCGGAGGAAACCGGGGAGCTGTTTTTT.